This is a list of T cell receptor beta chains from one sample in a study of CD8 T cells in ankylosing spondylitis. TCRdb reprocessed the 5' RACE reads with MiXCR, giving one entry per CDR3 protein. Here the sample spans fewer than 180,000 distinct CDR3 sequences, under 45% being singletons. The sequenced sample consisted of synovial fluid, either unsorted or a sorted T cell fraction (not recorded which). These receptors all come from a male donor with ankylosing spondylitis. The CDR3 runs from the conserved cysteine through the conserved F or W. Fields, in order: D gene, J gene, clone size, V gene, CDR3 protein, CDR3 DNA. D genes are given only for firm matches. Clone sizes are given selectively: once, few, many, or a class where the clone is expanded.

- | TRBJ2-1 | few | TRBV20-1 | CSARASENEQFF | TGCAGTGCGCGCGCTAGCGAGAATGAGCAGTTCTTC
- | TRBJ2-2 | many | TRBV13 | CASRSRGDTGELFF | TGTGCCAGCCGGTCTAGAGGGGACACCGGGGAGCTGTTTTTT
- | TRBJ2-2 | many | TRBV29-1 | CSVDPGTDTGELFF | TGCAGCGTTGATCCCGGGACGGACACCGGGGAGCTGTTTTTT
- | TRBJ2-2 | - | TRBV4-3 | CASSQDRAAADTGELFF | TGCGCCAGCAGCCAAGATAGGGCGGCCGCGGACACCGGGGAGCTGTTTTTT
- | TRBJ1-2 | - | TRBV4-3 | CASSQDRPTVYGYTF | TGCGCCAGCAGCCAAGATCGTCCGACAGTTTATGGCTACACCTTC
- | TRBJ2-5 | once | TRBV4-1 | CASSQPRETKETQYF | TGCGCCAGCAGCCAACCCAGGGAGACAAAAGAGACCCAGTACTTC
TRBD2 | TRBJ2-5 | - | TRBV7-9 | CASSPGLAFGTQYF | TGTGCCAGCAGCCCGGGACTAGCGTTTGGGACCCAGTACTTC
TRBD2 | TRBJ2-2 | once | TRBV7-9 | CASSSLAGNTGELFF | TGTGCCAGCAGCTCACTAGCGGGAAACACCGGGGAGCTGTTTTTT
- | TRBJ1-2 | few | TRBV11-2 | CASSLEWVPLRYNYGYTF | TGTGCCAGCAGCTTAGAGTGGGTCCCCCTGCGATACAACTATGGCTACACCTTC
- | TRBJ2-3 | - | TRBV5-1 | CASSYPPDTQYF | TGCGCCAGCAGCTACCCCCCGGATACGCAGTATTTT
- | TRBJ2-7 | - | TRBV9 | CASSVDADYYEQYF | TGTGCCAGCAGCGTAGACGCGGACTACTACGAGCAGTACTTC